This T cell receptor (beta chain) was recovered during a study of blood T cell repertoires in COVID-19. Across the whole study: Both acute and convalescent COVID-19 samples were obtained from the United States, Italy and Spain. Sources were T cells, B-cell-depleted T cells, or PBMCs; the material itself was cDNA or gDNA.

This CDR3 has 11 residues. In germline, CDR1 is SQVTM, CDR2 ANQGSEA. The V segment lost 8 bases and the J segment 7 bases; nucleotides outside the gene matches: 5. As originally analysed: It was from reference gene primer amplification that nucleated cell counts were estimated. Profiled with immunoSEQ multiplex PCR; TCRdb holds only in-frame clones, not every one. The V and J calls and clone size were taken over from that table, and D and trimming were inferred from the DNA. The profile shows about 94,000 clones, 80% to 85% of them singletons. The receptor was isolated from a man aged 60-69 years with acute or convalescent COVID-19. V and J are TRBV29-1 and TRBJ2-1; 7 nucleotides line up with TRBD2. Sequencing used peripheral blood. The DNA of the CDR3 is TGCAGCTATATGCGGGGGAATGAGCAGTTCTTC. This translates into CSYMRGNEQFF.